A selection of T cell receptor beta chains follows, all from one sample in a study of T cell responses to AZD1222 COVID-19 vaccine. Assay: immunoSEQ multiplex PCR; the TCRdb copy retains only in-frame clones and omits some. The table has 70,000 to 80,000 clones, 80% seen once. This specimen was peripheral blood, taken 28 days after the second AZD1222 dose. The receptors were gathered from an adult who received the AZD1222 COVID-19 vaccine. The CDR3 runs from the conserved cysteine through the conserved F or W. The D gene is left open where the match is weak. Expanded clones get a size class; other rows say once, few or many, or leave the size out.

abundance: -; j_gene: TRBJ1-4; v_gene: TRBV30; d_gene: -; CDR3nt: TGTGCCTGGAGCCGGAATGCCGAAAAACTGTTTTTT; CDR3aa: CAWSRNAEKLFF
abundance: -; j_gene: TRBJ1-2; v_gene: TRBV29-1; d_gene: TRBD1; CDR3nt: TGCAGCGTTAACCTAGACAGGGTCCTCACCTTC; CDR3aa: CSVNLDRVLTF
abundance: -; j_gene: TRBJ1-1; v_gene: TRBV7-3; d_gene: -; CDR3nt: TGTGCCAGCAGCTTATTTGGGCAGACCATGAACACTGAAGCTTTCTTT; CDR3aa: CASSLFGQTMNTEAFF
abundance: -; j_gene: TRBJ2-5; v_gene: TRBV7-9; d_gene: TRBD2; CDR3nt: TGTGCCAGCAGCTTAGGGACTAGCGATCGAGAGACCCAGTACTTC; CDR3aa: CASSLGTSDRETQYF
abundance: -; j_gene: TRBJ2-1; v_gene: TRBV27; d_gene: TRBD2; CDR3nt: TGTGCCAGCAGCCCGAGGTCTAGCGGGGGCTACAATGAGCAGTTCTTC; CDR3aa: CASSPRSSGGYNEQFF
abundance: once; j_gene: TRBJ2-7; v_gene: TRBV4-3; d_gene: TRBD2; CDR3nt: TGCGCCAGCAGCCAAATTATAGCGGGAGGGGTCGGGTACGAGCAGTACTTC; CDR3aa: CASSQIIAGGVGYEQYF
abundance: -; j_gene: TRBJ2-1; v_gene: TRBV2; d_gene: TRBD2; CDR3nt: TGTGCCAGCAAAGCGGGGGGTCCAAGCGGTGAGCAGTTCTTC; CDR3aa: CASKAGGPSGEQFF
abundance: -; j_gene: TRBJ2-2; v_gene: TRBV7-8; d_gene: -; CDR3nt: TGTGCCAGCAGCTTAGGGACACCGAACACCGGGGAGCTGTTTTTT; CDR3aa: CASSLGTPNTGELFF
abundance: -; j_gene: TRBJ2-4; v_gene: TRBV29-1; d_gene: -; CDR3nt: TGCAGCGTTATGATAGGGAGGAACATTCAGTACTTC; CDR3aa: CSVMIGRNIQYF
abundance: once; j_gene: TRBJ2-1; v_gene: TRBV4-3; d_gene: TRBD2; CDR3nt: TGCGCCAGCAGCCGGGGACTAGCGGGGGGGAAATCGGCTGAGCAGTTCTTC; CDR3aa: CASSRGLAGGKSAEQFF
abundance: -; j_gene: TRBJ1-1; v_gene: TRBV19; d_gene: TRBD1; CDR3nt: TGTGCCAGTGGGGACAGAGAGAACACTGAAGCTTTCTTT; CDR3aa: CASGDRENTEAFF
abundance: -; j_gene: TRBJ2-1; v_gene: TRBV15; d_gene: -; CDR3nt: TGTGCCACCAGCAAAGCGGGTAGGACCTGGTCAAATGAGCAGTTCTTC; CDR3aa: CATSKAGRTWSNEQFF
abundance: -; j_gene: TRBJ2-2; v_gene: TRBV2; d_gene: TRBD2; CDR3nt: TGTGCCAGCAGCGAACCAGCGGGAGGGGACGGGGAGCTGTTTTTT; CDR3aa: CASSEPAGGDGELFF
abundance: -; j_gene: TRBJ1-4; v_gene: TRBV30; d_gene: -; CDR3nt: TGTGCCTCGTCTCTGAGCCCGAGCGCAACTAATGAAAAACTGTTTTTT; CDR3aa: CASSLSPSATNEKLFF
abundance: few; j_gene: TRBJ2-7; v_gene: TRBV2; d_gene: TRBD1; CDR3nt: TGTGCCAGCAGGACAGGGTTCTTACTCGAGCAGTACTTC; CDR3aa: CASRTGFLLEQYF
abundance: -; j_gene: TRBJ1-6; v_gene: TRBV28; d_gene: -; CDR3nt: TGTGCCAGCTCTTCAGGGTCAACTTCACCCCTCCACTTT; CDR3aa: CASSSGSTSPLHF
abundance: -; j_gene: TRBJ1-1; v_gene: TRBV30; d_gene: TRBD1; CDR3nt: TGTGCCTGGAGTATCCCGACAGGGCGGACTGAAGCTTTCTTT; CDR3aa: CAWSIPTGRTEAFF
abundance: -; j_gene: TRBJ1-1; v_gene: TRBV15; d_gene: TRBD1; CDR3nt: TGTGCCACCCAGACAGGGATTAACACTGAAGCTTTCTTT; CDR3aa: CATQTGINTEAFF
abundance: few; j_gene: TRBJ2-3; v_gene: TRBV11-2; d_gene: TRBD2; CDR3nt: TGTGCCAGCAGCTTAGGGCCACTAGCGGGGGGGCCCACAGATACGCAGTATTTT; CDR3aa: CASSLGPLAGGPTDTQYF
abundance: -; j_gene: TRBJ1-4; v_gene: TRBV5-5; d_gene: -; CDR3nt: TGTGCCAGCAGCTTGTGGGGCGGGGGACGCGAAAAACTGTTTTTT; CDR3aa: CASSLWGGGREKLFF
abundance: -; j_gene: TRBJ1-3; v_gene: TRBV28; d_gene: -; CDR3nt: TGTGCCAGCTGTAGGGGACGGGACACCATATATTTT; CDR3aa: CASCRGRDTIYF
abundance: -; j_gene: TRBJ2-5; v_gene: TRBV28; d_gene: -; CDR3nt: TGTGCCAGCAGTCTATCCCCGGGCCCCCAGTACTTC; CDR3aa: CASSLSPGPQYF
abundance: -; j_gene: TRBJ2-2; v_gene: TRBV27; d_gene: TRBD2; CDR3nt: TGTGCCAGCAGTTTATCACGGACCCCCGGGGGGGGGACCGGGGAGCTGTTTTTT; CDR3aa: CASSLSRTPGGGTGELFF
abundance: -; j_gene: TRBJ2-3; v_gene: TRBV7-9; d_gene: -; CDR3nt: TGTGCCAGCAGCTTTCCCGGGGGCACAGATACGCAGTATTTT; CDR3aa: CASSFPGGTDTQYF
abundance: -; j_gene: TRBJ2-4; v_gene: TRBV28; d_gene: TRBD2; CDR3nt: TGTGCCAGCAGTTATATGACTAGCGGAGCCAAAAACATTCAGTACTTC; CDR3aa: CASSYMTSGAKNIQYF
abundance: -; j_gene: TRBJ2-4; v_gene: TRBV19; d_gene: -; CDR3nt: TGTGCCAGTACTCAGCGACACCAAAACATTCAGTACTTC; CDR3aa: CASTQRHQNIQYF
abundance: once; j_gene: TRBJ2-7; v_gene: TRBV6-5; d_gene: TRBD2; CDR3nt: TGTGCCAGCAGTTCCGGGACTAGCGGGGCAAAGCAGTACTTC; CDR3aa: CASSSGTSGAKQYF
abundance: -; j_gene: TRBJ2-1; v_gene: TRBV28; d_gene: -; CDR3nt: TGTGCCAGCAGTTTGGCCGCGGGACTGTACAATGAGCAGTTCTTC; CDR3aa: CASSLAAGLYNEQFF
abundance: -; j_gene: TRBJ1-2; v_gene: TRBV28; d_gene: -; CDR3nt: TGTGCCAGCAGTTCGGGACTCCATCGGGGCTACACCTTC; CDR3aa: CASSSGLHRGYTF
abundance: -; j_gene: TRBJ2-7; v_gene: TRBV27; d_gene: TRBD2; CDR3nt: TGTGCCAGCAGTAAAAAAGGATCCGGACTAGCGGGGGGGACCTACGAGCAGTACTTC; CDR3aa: CASSKKGSGLAGGTYEQYF
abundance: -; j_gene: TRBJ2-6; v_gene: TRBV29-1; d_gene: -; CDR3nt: TGCAGCGTTGAGGGGGGCTTGGGCTCTGGGGCCAACGTCCTGACTTTC; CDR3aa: CSVEGGLGSGANVLTF
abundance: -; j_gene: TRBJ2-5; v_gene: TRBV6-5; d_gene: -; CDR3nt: TGTGCCAGCAGTTACGGCCTCCAAGGACAGACGGAGACCCAGTACTTC; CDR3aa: CASSYGLQGQTETQYF
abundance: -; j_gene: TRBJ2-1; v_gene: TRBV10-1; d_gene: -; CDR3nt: TGCGCCAGCAGTGAGGGCGGGATTGACTACAATGAGCAGTTCTTC; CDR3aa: CASSEGGIDYNEQFF
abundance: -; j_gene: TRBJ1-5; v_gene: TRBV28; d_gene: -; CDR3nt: TGTGCCAGCAGTTTGGGGGGCCAGGGACGAACTAACCAGCATTTT; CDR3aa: CASSLGGQGRTNQHF
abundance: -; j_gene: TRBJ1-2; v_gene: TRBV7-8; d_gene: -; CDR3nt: TGTGCCAGCAGCTTAGCAGGAGCCGCTAACTATGGCTACACCTTC; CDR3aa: CASSLAGAANYGYTF
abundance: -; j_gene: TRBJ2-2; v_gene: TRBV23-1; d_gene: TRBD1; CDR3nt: TGCGCCAGCAGTCGAGCGACAGGGTTGACCGGGGAGCTGTTTTTT; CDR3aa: CASSRATGLTGELFF
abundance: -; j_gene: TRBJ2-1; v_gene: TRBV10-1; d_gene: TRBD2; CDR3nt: TGCGCCAGCAGTGAGCCGGGACTAGCGGGACACAATGAGCAGTTCTTC; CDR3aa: CASSEPGLAGHNEQFF
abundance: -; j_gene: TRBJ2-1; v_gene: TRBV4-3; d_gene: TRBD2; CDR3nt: TGCGCCAGCAGCCAATCTGGGACTAGTTTAGATGAGCAGTTCTTC; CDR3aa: CASSQSGTSLDEQFF
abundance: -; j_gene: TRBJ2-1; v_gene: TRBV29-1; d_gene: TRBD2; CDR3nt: TGCAGCGTTGTACTAGCGGCTGACAATGAGCAGTTCTTC; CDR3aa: CSVVLAADNEQFF
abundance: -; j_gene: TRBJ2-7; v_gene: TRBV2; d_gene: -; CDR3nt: TGTGCCAGCAGTGAAGCGCTTCAGGGCTACGAGCAGTACTTC; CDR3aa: CASSEALQGYEQYF
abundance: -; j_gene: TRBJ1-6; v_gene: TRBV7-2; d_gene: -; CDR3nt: TGTGCCAGCAGCTCGACGGACTATAATTCACCCCTCCACTTT; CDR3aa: CASSSTDYNSPLHF
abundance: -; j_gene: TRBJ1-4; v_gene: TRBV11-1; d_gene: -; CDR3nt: TGTGCCAGCAGCAGGCTCCACCAGGAGGGTGAAAAACTGTTTTTT; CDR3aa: CASSRLHQEGEKLFF
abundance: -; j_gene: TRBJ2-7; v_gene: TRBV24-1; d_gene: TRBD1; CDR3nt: TGTGCCACCAGTGGCCCCTCTCCCCGGGACAGGGTTGGTTACGAGCAGTACTTC; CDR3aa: CATSGPSPRDRVGYEQYF
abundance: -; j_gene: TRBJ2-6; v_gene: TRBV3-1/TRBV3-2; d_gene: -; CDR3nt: TGTGCCAGCAGCCAAGATGCCGGGGTATTAGGGGCCAACGTCCTGACTTTC; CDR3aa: CASSQDAGVLGANVLTF
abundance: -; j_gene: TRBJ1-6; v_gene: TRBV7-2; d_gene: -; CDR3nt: TGTGCCAGCAAACGGGACCGTGGGTATTCACCCCTCCACTTT; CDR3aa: CASKRDRGYSPLHF
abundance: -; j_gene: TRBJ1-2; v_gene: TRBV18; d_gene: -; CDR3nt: TGTGCCAGCTCCCCCGGAGCCCCTTCTTATGGCTACACCTTC; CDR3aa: CASSPGAPSYGYTF
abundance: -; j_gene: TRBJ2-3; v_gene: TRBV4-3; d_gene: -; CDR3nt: TGCGCCAGCAGCCAGGTTCTCACAGATACGCAGTATTTT; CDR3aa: CASSQVLTDTQYF
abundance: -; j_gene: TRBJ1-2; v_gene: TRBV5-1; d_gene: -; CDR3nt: TGCGCCAGCAGCTCGTCTTGGGACACCCTCTATGGCTACACCTTC; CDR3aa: CASSSSWDTLYGYTF
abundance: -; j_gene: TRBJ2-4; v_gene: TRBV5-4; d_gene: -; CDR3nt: TGTGCCAGCAGCTTGGGTTCAGATCCTTTAGCCAAAAACATTCAGTACTTC; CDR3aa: CASSLGSDPLAKNIQYF
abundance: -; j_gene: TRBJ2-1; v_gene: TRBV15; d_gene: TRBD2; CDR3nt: TGTGCCACCAGCAGAGATGGGGGGACTAGCGGAAAAAATGAGCAGTTCTTC; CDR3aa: CATSRDGGTSGKNEQFF
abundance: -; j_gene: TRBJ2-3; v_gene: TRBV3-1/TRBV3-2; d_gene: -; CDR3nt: TGTGCCAGCAGCCAAGTCCTAACTAGCACAGATACGCAGTATTTT; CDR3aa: CASSQVLTSTDTQYF
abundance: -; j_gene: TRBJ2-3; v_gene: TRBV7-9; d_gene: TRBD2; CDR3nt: TGTGCCAGCAGCTGGACTAGCGGAAGCACAGATACGCAGTATTTT; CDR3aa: CASSWTSGSTDTQYF
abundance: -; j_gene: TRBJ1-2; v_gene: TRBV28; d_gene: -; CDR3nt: TGTGCCAGCAGTTTGGATTTAGGGGATCTAGCTAACTATGGCTACACCTTC; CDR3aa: CASSLDLGDLANYGYTF
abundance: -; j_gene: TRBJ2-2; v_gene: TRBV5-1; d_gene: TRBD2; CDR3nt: TGCGCCAGCAGCTTGGAACTAGCGGGAGGATCCGGGGAGCTGTTTTTT; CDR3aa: CASSLELAGGSGELFF
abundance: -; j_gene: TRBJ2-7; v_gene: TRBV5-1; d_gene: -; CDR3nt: TGCGCCAGCAGCTTGGGGGAGTACGAGCAGTACTTC; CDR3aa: CASSLGEYEQYF
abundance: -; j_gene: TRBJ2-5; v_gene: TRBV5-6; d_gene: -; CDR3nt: TGTGCCAGCAGCCATCGACAGCACCAAGAGACCCAGTACTTC; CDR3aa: CASSHRQHQETQYF
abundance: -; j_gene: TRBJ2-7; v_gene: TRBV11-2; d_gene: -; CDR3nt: TGTGCCAGCAGCCACCTCCGCGCTCCCGGAGAGCAGTACTTC; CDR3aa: CASSHLRAPGEQYF
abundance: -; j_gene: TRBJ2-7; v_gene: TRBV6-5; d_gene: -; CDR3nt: TGTGCCAGCAGTCCCCGGACTGGTCAAACCTACGAGCAGTACTTC; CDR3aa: CASSPRTGQTYEQYF